This TCR beta chain was identified in a study of CXCR3-negative and CXCR3-positive naive CD8 T cells. Background on the study: The TRB read total, about 150 million, broke down to about 1.5 +/- 0.3 million reads per library. Notes on the study in general: Naive cells, whether CXCR3-negative or CXCR3-positive, had similar TRBV-TRBJ usage, while memory cells differed. Cryopreserved PBMCs had partly decreased CXCR3 expression; fresh PBMCs were used in most assays. Naive cells positive for CXCR3 carried more hydrophobic TRB CDR3s than CXCR3-negative ones.

Points on this clonotype: What it binds is unknown.

CD45RO-CCR7+CD27+CD95- was the phenotype of naive CD8+ T cells. This CDR3 has 15 amino acids. Germline lookup yields CDR1 SGHDN and CDR2 FVKESK. Libraries of TRB cDNA were made by 5' RACE and carried UMIs. TCRdb reprocessed the 5' RACE reads; each CDR3 protein has one entry and no DNA is given. Its clone listing holds 150,000 or so distinct CDR3 sequences. Sequenced material: naive CXCR3+ CD8+ T cells from blood. Subset in this sample: CD45RO-CCR7+CD27+CD95- naive CD8+ T cells expressing CXCR3 (TNR3+). The chain carries TRBV14 and TRBJ1-2; the D gene TCRdb calls, TRBD1, cannot be checked with no DNA. The clonotype originates from a human donor in good health. Some clones in this sample may be carry-over from other donors' samples. The CDR3 protein is CASSQPSTGDYGYTF. The whole variable domain, filled in from reference TRBV14 and TRBJ1-2, reads EAGVTQFPSHSVIEKGQTVTLRCDPISGHDNLYWYRRVMGKEIKFLLHFVKESKQDESGMPNNRFLAERTGGTYSTLKVQPAELEDSGVYFCASSQPSTGDYGYTFGSGTRLTVV.